This TCR beta chain was identified in a study of CD8+ T cells in alopecia areata. Findings and caveats of the study: Many expanded lesional clones persisted in scalp and blood during tofacitinib treatment.

This clone was observed a few times. Its antigen remains unidentified. The germline gives CDR1 SEHNR, CDR2 FQNEAQ (reference sequence). The CDR3 is 14 amino acids. V was shortened by 4 bases and J by 0 bases, with 9 bases between the two germline ends. Extracted RNA was reverse transcribed into cDNA, the sequencing template. This table comes from immunoSEQ multiplex PCR, and its TCRdb copy is limited to in-frame clones, with some not included. The table has about 180,000 clones, roughly half seen once. Described treatment: oral pan-JAK inhibitor, 5-10 mg twice daily. Sequences were derived from CD8+ T cells sorted from blood, sampled around week 54, from a patient treated with tofacitinib. The J gene is TRBJ1-2, the V gene TRBV7-9, with D perhaps matching TRBD1 (6 bases). This TCR was recovered from a human donor with alopecia areata. CDR3 nucleotide sequence: TGTGCCAGCAGCTCTGGACAGTCTAACTATGGCTACACCTTC. Its translation: CASSSGQSNYGYTF. Using reference TRBV7-9 and TRBJ1-2 for the parts outside the CDR3, the full variable domain is DTGVSQNPRHKITKRGQNVTFRCDPISEHNRLYWYRQTLGQGPEFLTYFQNEAQLEKSRLLSDRFSAERPKGSFSTLEIQRTEQGDSAMYLCASSSGQSNYGYTFGSGTRLTVV.